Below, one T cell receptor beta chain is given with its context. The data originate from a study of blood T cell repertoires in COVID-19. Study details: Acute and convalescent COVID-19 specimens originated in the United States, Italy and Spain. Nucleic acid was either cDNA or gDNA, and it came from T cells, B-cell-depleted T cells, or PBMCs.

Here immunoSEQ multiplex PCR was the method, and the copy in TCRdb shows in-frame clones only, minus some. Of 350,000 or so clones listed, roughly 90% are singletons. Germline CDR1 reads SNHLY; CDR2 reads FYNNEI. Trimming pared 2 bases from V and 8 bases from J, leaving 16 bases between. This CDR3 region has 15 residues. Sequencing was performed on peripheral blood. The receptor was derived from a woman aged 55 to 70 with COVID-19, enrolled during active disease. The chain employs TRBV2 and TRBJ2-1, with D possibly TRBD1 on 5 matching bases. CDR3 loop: CASSEFRQSGDEQFF. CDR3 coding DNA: TGTGCCAGCAGTGAATTCAGACAGTCGGGCGATGAGCAGTTCTTC.